The source of this TCR beta chain is a study of OX40 agonist ivuxolimab in advanced cancers. Produced via immunoSEQ multiplex PCR; TCRdb's table is partial and in-frame only. The sample has 78,000 or so clones, more than 85% seen once. V dropped 3 bases and J dropped 5; count of bases not matched to a gene: 6. The CDR3 is 16 residues long. From germline, CDR1 is SEHNR and CDR2 FQNEAQ (reference sequence). The receptor was derived from an adult with an advanced solid tumor such as melanoma, head and neck, liver or kidney cancer. Sequencing used CD4+ or CD8+ T cells sorted from blood, obtained in a trial of the OX40 agonist ivuxolimab. The V gene is TRBV7-9, the J gene TRBJ2-1, with 11 bases identical to TRBD2. CDR3: CASSFPGTSGHNEQFF. In DNA form, the CDR3 reads TGTGCCAGCAGCTTCCCCGGGACTAGCGGACACAATGAGCAGTTCTTC. Combining the CDR3 with reference TRBV7-9 and TRBJ2-1 gives the whole variable domain DTGVSQNPRHKITKRGQNVTFRCDPISEHNRLYWYRQTLGQGPEFLTYFQNEAQLEKSRLLSDRFSAERPKGSFSTLEIQRTEQGDSAMYLCASSFPGTSGHNEQFFGPGTRLTVL.